A single TCR beta chain is shown here with its context. The data were taken from a study of blood T cell repertoires in COVID-19. Overall study: COVID-19 samples, acute and convalescent, were from the United States, Italy and Spain.

Profiled with immunoSEQ multiplex PCR; TCRdb holds only in-frame clones, not every one. Here the sample spans fewer than 110,000 clones, about 91% being singletons. Germline CDR1 and CDR2: SEHNR and FQNEAQ (reference sequence). Trimming shortened V by 5 bases and J by 2 bases, and 9 bases separated the two germline ends. This CDR3 has 13 amino acids. This receptor was identified in a human donor in a cohort sampled during active COVID-19. The sample consisted of peripheral blood. The J gene is TRBJ1-2, the V gene TRBV7-9; no clear D. Here the CDR3 DNA reads TGTGCCAGCAGCGACGGCGGGAACTATGGCTACACCTTC. It encodes CASSDGGNYGYTF.